The next 10 T cell receptor beta chains were all read from a single sample in a study of T cells after yellow fever vaccination. TCRdb ran MiXCR on the 5' RACE reads and lists one entry per CDR3 protein. The sample lists about 550,000 distinct CDR3 sequences, 15% to 20% seen once, with roughly an eighth in the top ten. The material sequenced was PBMCs, taken 15 days after the yellow fever booster vaccination. Source of these receptors: a man aged 25 to 45 who received the YFV17D yellow fever vaccine.

This clonotype was detected only a few times. V is TRBV28 and J is TRBJ2-1, with TRBD2 matching 10 bases. The CDR3 runs to 17 residues. V lost 2 bases, J lost 2 bases, and 6 bases stayed unmatched. CDR1 and CDR2 from the germline V gene are MDHEN and SYDVKM. In nucleotides, the CDR3 is TGTGCCAGCAGTTTACTAACCACTAGCGGGGCCTACAATGAGCAGTTCTTC. Translating gives CASSLLTTSGAYNEQFF.

This chain joins TRBV7-8 and TRBJ2-7; the D is unclear. The CDR3 loop spans 16 amino acids. Looked up from germline, CDR1 is SGHVS and CDR2 is FQNEAQ. V lost 5 bases, J lost 2 bases, and 19 bases lay in between. CDR3 in DNA: TGTGCCAGCAGCCTTTGGAGCACCCCCACCACCTACGAGCAGTACTTC. This sequence encodes CASSLWSTPTTYEQYF.

J is TRBJ2-1 and V is TRBV12-3 or TRBV12-4, with 12 bases aligning to TRBD2. This CDR3 comprises 16 residues. The V gene end was trimmed by 3 bases and the J gene end by 6 bases; junction bases not matched to a gene: 6. The CDR3 sequence is CASSFLASGRGNEQFF. In DNA, the CDR3 is TGTGCCAGCAGTTTCTTAGCTAGCGGGAGGGGCAATGAGCAGTTCTTC.

This clonotype came up many times. V gene TRBV7-2 combines with J gene TRBJ2-3, with a tentative D call TRBD2 (5 bases). Trimming removed 0 bases from V and 2 bases from J, with 6 bases in between. The CDR3 is 14 residues long. Germline V gene lookup returns CDR1 SGHTA and CDR2 FQGNSA. The CDR3 region has the DNA TGTGCCAGCAGCTTAGCGGGAGACACAGATACGCAGTATTTT. It is translated as CASSLAGDTDTQYF.

The rearrangement joins TRBV20-1 to TRBJ2-7; D is perhaps TRBD2 (6 bases). The CDR3 consists of 14 residues. From germline, CDR1 is DFQATT and CDR2 SNEGSKA (reference sequence). Trimming took 6 bases from V and 0 from J, leaving 15 bases between them. CDR3 in DNA: TGCAGTGCCTCGCTAGCGACCTCCTCCTACGAGCAGTACTTC. Protein product: CSASLATSSYEQYF.

A few counts support this clonotype. The chain is built from TRBV5-1 and TRBJ2-5; D is uncertain. The CDR3 is 15 amino acids. Germline V CDR1 and CDR2: SGHRS, YFSETQ. Between the trimmed V and J ends, which lost 4 bases and 5 bases, there was a span of 18 bases. CDR3 bases: TGCGCCAGCAGCAAATTGTCCTCCGGGCTGGAGACCCAGTACTTC. Translation: CASSKLSSGLETQYF.

This clonotype turned up a few times. The V call is TRBV10-3, the J call TRBJ2-3; D perhaps matches TRBD2 (6 bases). CDR1 and CDR2 from the germline V gene are ENHRY and SYGVKD. The CDR3 consists of 14 residues. Trimming removed 6 bases from V and 2 bases from J, with 12 bases in between. The CDR3 DNA sequence: TGTGCCATCAGCGCCAGCGGGCCCACAGATACGCAGTATTTT. It specifies CAISASGPTDTQYF.

The chain links TRBV12-3 or TRBV12-4 to TRBJ1-1; TRBD1 matches 8 bases. There are 14 residues in the CDR3. Trimming removed 7 bases from V and 0 bases from J; junction bases left unmatched: 4. Here the CDR3 reads CASNRQGLNTEAFF. CDR3 in DNA: TGTGCCAGCAATAGACAGGGGTTGAACACTGAAGCTTTCTTT.

The chain links TRBV20-1 to TRBJ2-5; 11 nucleotides match TRBD2. V was pared by 0 bases and J by 2 bases, with 11 bases of the junction left unmatched. From germline, CDR1 is DFQATT and CDR2 SNEGSKA (reference sequence). The CDR3 has 18 amino acids. The CDR3 loop reads CSARDPASGRILQETQYF. The CDR3, as DNA: TGCAGTGCTAGAGATCCGGCTAGCGGGAGGATCTTGCAAGAGACCCAGTACTTC.

This clonotype was counted only a few times. CDR3 loop: CASSQGTGDSIEAFF. As DNA, the CDR3 is TGTGCCAGCAGCCAAGGGACAGGGGATTCCATTGAAGCTTTCTTT. J is TRBJ1-1 and V is TRBV4-2, with 9 bases aligning to TRBD1. Per germline, CDR1 LGHNA and CDR2 YNFKEQ. The CDR3 is 15 amino acids. J lost 7 bases, V lost 1 base, and 7 bases had no gene match.